This T cell receptor beta chain was captured by sequencing in a study of T-cell reconstitution after alpha-beta-depleted transplantation in children. There are a few counts of this clonotype. Its antigen remains unknown. Unique molecular identifiers were incorporated into the prepared TCRbeta library. Using its own MiXCR run on the PCR reads, TCRdb lists one record per CDR3 protein. The repertoire holds about 90,000 distinct CDR3 sequences, around a sixth seen once, with about 18% in the top ten. The V and J ends lost 3 bases and 7 bases respectively, with 10 bases between them. Germline loops: CDR1 SGHRS, CDR2 YFSETQ. This CDR3 contains 12 residues. Study-wide findings and caveats: High day-60 TCRbeta diversity in some patients came from surviving recipient T cells and thymic progenitors. Reportedly, only several hundred clones from non-depleted graft cells drove alpha-beta T-cell counts at about two months. From newly produced T cells came most of the T-cell counts and diversity one year after transplant.

The input for sequencing was PBMCs, mostly from graft donor cells, taken 180 days after TCRalphabeta/CD19-depleted stem cell transplant. The chain employs TRBV5-1 and TRBJ1-1; D unresolved. The sequence derives from a male patient aged 2 to 9 who had a stem cell transplant for acute lymphoblastic leukemia, so the T cells may come from the graft donor. The CDR3 region is CASSYSGGEAFF. CDR3 DNA sequence: TGCGCCAGCAGCTACTCAGGTGGTGAAGCTTTCTTT.